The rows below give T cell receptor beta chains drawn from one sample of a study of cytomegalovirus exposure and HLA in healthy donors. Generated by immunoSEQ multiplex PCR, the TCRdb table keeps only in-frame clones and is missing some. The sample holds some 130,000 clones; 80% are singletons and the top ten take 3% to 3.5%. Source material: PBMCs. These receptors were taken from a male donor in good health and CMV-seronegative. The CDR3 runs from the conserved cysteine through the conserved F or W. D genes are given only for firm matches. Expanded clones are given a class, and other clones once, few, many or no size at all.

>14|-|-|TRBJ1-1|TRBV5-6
CASSWRGLGTEAFF
TGTGCCAGCAGCTGGAGGGGTTTGGGCACTGAAGCTTTCTTT
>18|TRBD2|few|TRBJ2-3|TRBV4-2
CASSPEGGRGGATDTQYF
TGTGCCAGCAGCCCGGAAGGGGGTCGGGGGGGGGCCACGGATACGCAGTATTTT
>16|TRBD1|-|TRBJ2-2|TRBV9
CASSVRRDRQNGELFF
TGTGCCAGCAGCGTAAGGAGGGACAGGCAGAACGGGGAGCTGTTTTTT
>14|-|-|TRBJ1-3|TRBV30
CAWSVQTARNTIYF
TGTGCCTGGAGTGTACAGACCGCTCGAAACACCATATATTTT
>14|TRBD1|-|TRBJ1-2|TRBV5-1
CASSLTTGDYGYTF
TGCGCCAGCAGCTTAACGACAGGGGACTATGGCTACACCTTC
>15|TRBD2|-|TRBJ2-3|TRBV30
CASRLAEFSTDTQYF
TGTGCCTCCCGACTAGCGGAATTTTCTACAGATACGCAGTATTTT
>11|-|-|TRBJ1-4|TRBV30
CAWLQREKLFF
TGTGCCTGGCTCCAGCGGGAAAAACTGTTTTTT
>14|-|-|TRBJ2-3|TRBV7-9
CASSPRDLKDTQYF
TGTGCCAGCAGCCCCCGGGACTTAAAAGATACGCAGTATTTT
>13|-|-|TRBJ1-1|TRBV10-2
CASSKQGNTEAFF
TGCGCCAGCAGTAAACAGGGGAACACTGAAGCTTTCTTT
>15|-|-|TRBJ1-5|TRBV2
CASSEAISGMRPQHF
TGTGCCAGCAGTGAAGCCATCAGCGGTATGCGGCCCCAGCATTTT
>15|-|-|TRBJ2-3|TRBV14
CASSSEQISTDTQYF
TGTGCCAGCAGCTCGGAACAGATTAGCACAGATACGCAGTATTTT
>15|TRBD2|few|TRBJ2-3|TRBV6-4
CASSDSQGGADTQYF
TGTGCCAGCAGTGACTCCCAGGGAGGGGCAGATACGCAGTATTTT
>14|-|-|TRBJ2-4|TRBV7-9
CASSLVGGINIQYF
TGTGCCAGCAGCTTAGTCGGCGGGATAAACATTCAGTACTTC
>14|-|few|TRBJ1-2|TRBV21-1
CASSNTFNRGGYTF
TGTGCCAGCAGCAATACCTTCAACAGGGGTGGCTACACCTTC
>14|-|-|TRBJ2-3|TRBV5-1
CASSIDRVTDTQYF
TGCGCCAGCAGCATCGACAGAGTCACAGATACGCAGTATTTT
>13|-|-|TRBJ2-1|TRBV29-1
CSVGSSSYNEQFF
TGCAGCGTTGGGAGTTCGTCCTACAATGAGCAGTTCTTC
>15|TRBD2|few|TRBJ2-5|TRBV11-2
CASSLVCGGQETQYF
TGTGCCAGCAGCTTAGTCTGCGGGGGCCAAGAGACCCAGTACTTC
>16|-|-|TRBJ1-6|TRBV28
CASSLVDSSYNSPLHF
TGTGCCAGCAGTTTGGTCGACAGTTCCTATAATTCACCCCTCCACTTT
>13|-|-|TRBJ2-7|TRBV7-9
CSTRPGQTYEQYF
TGTTCCACCCGCCCCGGACAAACCTACGAGCAGTACTTC
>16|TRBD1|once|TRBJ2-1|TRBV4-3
CASSQDMGQGADEQFF
TGCGCCAGCAGCCAAGATATGGGACAGGGGGCGGATGAGCAGTTCTTC
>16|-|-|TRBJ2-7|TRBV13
CASSGAQGSAAYEQYF
TGTGCCAGCAGCGGGGCTCAGGGATCAGCAGCCTACGAGCAGTACTTC
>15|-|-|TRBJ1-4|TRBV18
CASSPDGRWEGELFF
TGTGCCAGCTCACCAGACGGCCGATGGGAGGGGGAACTGTTTTTT
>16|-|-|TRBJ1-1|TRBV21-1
CASTPQDREDNTEAFF
TGTGCCAGCACCCCTCAGGACAGGGAGGACAACACTGAAGCTTTCTTT
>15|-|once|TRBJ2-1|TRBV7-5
CVRSSGQGDGNEQFF
TGTGTCAGAAGCTCGGGACAGGGGGACGGCAATGAGCAGTTCTTC
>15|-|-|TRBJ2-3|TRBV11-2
CASSQGTGFTDTQYF
TGTGCCAGCAGCCAGGGGACGGGTTTCACAGATACGCAGTATTTT
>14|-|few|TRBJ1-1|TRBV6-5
CASSRTVQNTEAFF
TGTGCCAGCAGTAGGACAGTCCAGAACACTGAAGCTTTCTTT
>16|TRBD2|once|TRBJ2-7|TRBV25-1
CASSVQTSGRADEQYF
TGTGCCAGCAGTGTTCAGACTAGCGGGAGGGCCGACGAGCAGTACTTC
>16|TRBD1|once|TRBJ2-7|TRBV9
CASSVGDRGFSYEQYF
TGTGCCAGCAGCGTAGGGGACAGGGGATTCTCCTACGAGCAGTACTTC
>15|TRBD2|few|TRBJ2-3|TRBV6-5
CASSFIAGVIDTQYF
TGTGCCAGCAGTTTCATAGCGGGAGTGATAGATACGCAGTATTTT
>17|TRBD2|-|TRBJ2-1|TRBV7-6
CASLRLAGASSYNEQFF
TGTGCCAGCTTAAGACTAGCGGGGGCTAGCTCCTACAATGAGCAGTTCTTC
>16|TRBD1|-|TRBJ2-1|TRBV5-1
CASSFPVGTGGNEQFF
TGCGCCAGCAGCTTTCCCGTGGGTACAGGGGGCAATGAGCAGTTCTTC
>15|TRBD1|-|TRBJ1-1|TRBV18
CASSPGQGAETEAFF
TGTGCCAGCTCGCCGGGACAGGGGGCGGAAACTGAAGCTTTCTTT
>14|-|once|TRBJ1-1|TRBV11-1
CASSPQGQGTEAFF
TGTGCCAGCAGCCCACAGGGTCAGGGAACTGAAGCTTTCTTT
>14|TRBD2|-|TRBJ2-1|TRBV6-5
CASSYKRGGSTEFF
TGTGCCAGCAGTTACAAGCGGGGGGGTTCTACGGAGTTCTTC
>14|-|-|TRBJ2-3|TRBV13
CASSLRGYTDTQYF
TGTGCCAGCAGCTTAAGGGGGTACACAGATACGCAGTATTTT
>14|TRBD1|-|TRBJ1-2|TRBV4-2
CASSSQGAGYGYTF
TGTGCCAGCAGCTCCCAGGGGGCTGGCTATGGCTACACCTTC
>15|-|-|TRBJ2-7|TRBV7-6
CASSLTSAGTYEQYF
TGTGCCAGCAGCTTAACTTCGGCAGGAACCTACGAGCAGTACTTC
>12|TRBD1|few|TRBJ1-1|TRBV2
CASGQGGTEAFF
TGTGCCAGCGGGCAGGGGGGCACTGAAGCTTTCTTT
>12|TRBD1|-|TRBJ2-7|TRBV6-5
CASSDRGYEQYF
TGTGCCAGCAGTGACAGGGGGTACGAGCAGTACTTC
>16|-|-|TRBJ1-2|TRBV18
CASSQLRDTQGGSYTF
TGTGCCAGCTCACAACTCCGGGACACCCAAGGGGGAAGCTACACCTTC
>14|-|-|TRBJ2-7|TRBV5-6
CASSLGRVSYEQYF
TGTGCCAGCAGCTTGGGCAGGGTTTCCTACGAGCAGTACTTC
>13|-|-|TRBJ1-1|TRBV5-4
CASSLAGRAEAFF
TGTGCCAGCAGCTTGGCCGGCAGGGCTGAAGCTTTCTTT
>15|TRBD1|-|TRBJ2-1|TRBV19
CASSLGQGNRNEQFF
TGTGCCAGTAGTCTCGGACAGGGAAATCGGAATGAGCAGTTCTTC
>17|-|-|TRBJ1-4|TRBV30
CAWSVSGGFRTNEKLFF
TGTGCCTGGAGTGTATCCGGCGGATTTAGAACTAATGAAAAACTGTTTTTT
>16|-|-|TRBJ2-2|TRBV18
CASSPTAPSNTGELFF
TGTGCCAGCTCCCCTACTGCTCCGTCAAACACCGGGGAGCTGTTTTTT
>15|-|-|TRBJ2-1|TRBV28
CASTVPRAGANEQFF
TGTGCCAGCACTGTCCCGCGGGCTGGAGCCAATGAGCAGTTCTTC
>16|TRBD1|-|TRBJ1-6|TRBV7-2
CASSFNRQGAGSPLHF
TGTGCCAGCAGCTTTAATCGACAGGGGGCTGGATCACCCCTCCACTTT
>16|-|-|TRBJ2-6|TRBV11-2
CASSLGGTSGANVLTF
TGTGCCAGCAGCTTAGGCGGTACCTCTGGGGCCAACGTCCTGACTTTC
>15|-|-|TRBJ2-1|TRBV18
CASSPIATYGNEQFF
TGTGCCAGCTCACCAATAGCAACATATGGGAATGAGCAGTTCTTC
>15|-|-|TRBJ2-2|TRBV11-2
CASSFPGRRTGELFF
TGTGCCAGCAGCTTCCCAGGGCGCCGCACCGGGGAGCTGTTTTTT
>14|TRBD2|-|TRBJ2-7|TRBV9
CASSVEGGPHEQYF
TGTGCCAGCAGCGTAGAGGGAGGGCCCCACGAGCAGTACTTC
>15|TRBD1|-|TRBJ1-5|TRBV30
CAWSGTGSLYQPQHF
TGTGCCTGGAGTGGGACAGGTTCCCTTTATCAGCCCCAGCATTTT
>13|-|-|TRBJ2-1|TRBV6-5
CATTPGALGEQFF
TGTGCCACCACACCAGGGGCGCTGGGTGAGCAGTTCTTC